The 17 T cell receptor beta chains presented below share a single source sample, sequenced in a study of T cell responses to AZD1222 COVID-19 vaccine (dated by TCRdb to the early 2020s). Taken with the paper, the label for time point translates to: baseline before first vaccination. Receptor amplification or capture employed the immunoSEQ multiplex PCR assay. TCRdb stores this immuneACCESS table with in-frame sequences only. Part of the clones is absent; in the studies checked, under half of the shortfall reflects unresolved V genes, and no reason is known for the rest. This sample lists some 150,000 clones; about 90% were detected once. 4.5% to 6.5% of the sample is taken by the ten largest. Sequencing was performed on peripheral blood, taken on day 0 of AZD1222 vaccination. All receptors come from an adult in good health.

This chain links TRBV5-1 with TRBJ2-3, with 16 positions matching TRBD2. The V gene's germline CDR1 is SGHRS and CDR2 YFSETQ. The CDR3 has 17 amino acids. Unmatched junction bases numbered 8, after V lost 4 bases and J lost 6 bases. The chain's CDR3 is CASSPGLAGGPWDTQYF. In nucleotides, the CDR3 is TGCGCCAGCAGCCCGGGACTAGCGGGAGGGCCTTGGGATACGCAGTATTTT.

This chain connects TRBV4-1 to TRBJ2-2, with 8 bases identical to TRBD1. Germline V gene lookup returns CDR1 MGHRA and CDR2 YSYEKL. The ends lost 3 bases at V and 1 base at J; junction bases unmatched: 4. The CDR3 covers 16 residues. CDR3: CASSHRGTGNTGELFF. CDR3 in DNA: TGCGCCAGCAGCCACCGAGGGACAGGGAACACCGGGGAGCTGTTTTTT.

This clone came up a few times. The gene calls are TRBV7-9 and TRBJ2-1; 8 bases align to TRBD2. After removal of 5 bases from V and 3 bases from J, the junction contained 9 bases not matched to a gene. Per the germline V gene, CDR1 is SEHNR and CDR2 is FQNEAQ (reference sequence). This CDR3 region has 16 residues. The CDR3 protein is CASSRGQGTSYNEQFF. In nucleotides, the CDR3 is TGTGCCAGCAGCCGGGGCCAGGGGACTAGCTACAATGAGCAGTTCTTC. The whole variable domain, filled in from reference TRBV7-9 and TRBJ2-1, reads DTGVSQNPRHKITKRGQNVTFRCDPISEHNRLYWYRQTLGQGPEFLTYFQNEAQLEKSRLLSDRFSAERPKGSFSTLEIQRTEQGDSAMYLCASSRGQGTSYNEQFFGPGTRLTVL.

This chain uses TRBV6-5 with TRBJ1-5; tentatively, D is TRBD1 (5 bases). From germline, CDR1 is MNHEY and CDR2 SVGAGI. This CDR3 is 14 amino acids long. The V and J ends lost 6 bases and 4 bases respectively, with 13 bases between them. CDR3 loop: CASSSGRRNQPQHF. DNA for the CDR3: TGTGCCAGCAGCTCGGGACGGAGAAATCAGCCCCAGCATTTT.

This chain connects TRBV4-3 to TRBJ1-4; D may be TRBD1 (6 bases). Trimming took 5 bases from V and 5 from J, leaving 6 bases between them. Germline CDR1 and CDR2: LGHNA and YSLEER. This CDR3 has 12 residues. The CDR3 is CASSRGNEKLFF. The CDR3 nucleotides read TGCGCCAGCAGCAGGGGGAATGAAAAACTGTTTTTT.

This chain uses TRBV6-2 or TRBV6-3 with TRBJ2-5; D is tentatively TRBD1 or TRBD2 (5 bases each). This CDR3 has 17 residues. Germline V gene lookup returns CDR1 MNHEY and CDR2 SVGEGT. V lost 5 bases and J lost 3, with 22 bases in between. The CDR3 nucleotides are TGTGCCAGCAGTCAGCGGCTATCCCGGGACGCCGAAGAGACCCAGTACTTC. Translation: CASSQRLSRDAEETQYF.

The chain joins TRBV28 to TRBJ2-2; no firm D call. Trimming pared 1 base from V and 9 bases from J, leaving 3 bases between. This CDR3 region has 11 residues. CDR1 is MDHEN, CDR2 SYDVKM, per germline. The CDR3 coding sequence is TGTGCCAGCAGTTTATTTAGGGAGCTGTTTTTT. This gives the protein CASSLFRELFF.

The V gene is TRBV9, the J gene TRBJ2-1; the match to TRBD2 covers 10 bases. This CDR3 spans 16 amino acids. Germline CDR1 reads SGDLS; CDR2 reads YYNGEE. Unmatched junction bases numbered 3, after V lost 1 base and J lost 2 bases. The CDR3 sequence is CASSVRGLAPYNEQFF. DNA for the CDR3: TGTGCCAGCAGCGTAAGGGGACTAGCGCCCTACAATGAGCAGTTCTTC. Based on the CDR3 plus reference TRBV9 and TRBJ2-1, the full variable domain is DSGVTQTPKHLITATGQRVTLRCSPRSGDLSVYWYQQSLDQGLQFLIQYYNGEERAKGNILERFSAQQFPDLHSELNLSSLELGDSALYFCASSVRGLAPYNEQFFGPGTRLTVL.

The chain has TRBV2 and TRBJ1-1; D is unclear. The CDR3 totals 15 residues. Germline CDR1 SNHLY, CDR2 FYNNEI. Deletions cut 2 bases from V and 0 bases from J, with 10 bases between. The CDR3: CASSEWKGLNTEAFF. The CDR3 nucleotides are TGTGCCAGCAGTGAATGGAAGGGCCTGAACACTGAAGCTTTCTTT.

The chain recombines TRBV27 with TRBJ2-1; TRBD1 matches 7 bases. V lost 4 bases to trimming and J lost 4 bases; unmatched junction nucleotides: 1. CDR3 length: 13 residues. Germline loops: CDR1 MNHEY, CDR2 SMNVEV (reference sequence). The CDR3 is CASSWGQYNEQFF. CDR3 coding DNA: TGTGCCAGCAGTTGGGGACAGTACAATGAGCAGTTCTTC.

This clone was seen a single time. The rearrangement uses TRBV6-5 and TRBJ1-6, with D possibly being TRBD1 (5 bases). This CDR3 contains 13 residues. V lost 6 bases and J 5 bases, leaving 8 bases between the germline ends. The germline CDR1 and CDR2 sequences are MNHEY and SVGAGI. The CDR3 sequence is CASRGLNNSPLHF. CDR3 nucleotides: TGTGCCAGCAGGGGGCTGAATAATTCACCCCTCCACTTT.

This chain connects TRBV2 to TRBJ1-1; D perhaps matches TRBD1 (6 bases). The germline V gene encodes CDR1 SNHLY and CDR2 FYNNEI. Trimming stripped 5 bases from V and 4 bases from J, with 14 bases between. CDR3 length equals 14 residues. The CDR3 DNA is TGTGCCAGCAGTTCTCAACAGGGACCCACTGAAGCTTTCTTT. Encoded protein: CASSSQQGPTEAFF.

The chain recombines TRBV28 with TRBJ1-1; D is unclear. V was cut by 2 bases and J by 5 bases, with 12 bases left in between. CDR3 length: 14 amino acids. CDR1 and CDR2 (germline): MDHEN, SYDVKM. CDR3 nucleotide sequence: TGTGCCAGCAGTTTAAGGATCACCTTAACTGAAGCTTTCTTT. It encodes CASSLRITLTEAFF.

This chain uses TRBV5-1 with TRBJ2-4; D may be TRBD2 (6 bases). The CDR3 has 14 amino acids. Trimming cost V 2 bases and J 8 bases, with 14 bases left between them. Germline values: CDR1 SGHRS, CDR2 YFSETQ. CDR3 amino acids: CASSFSGSSYIQYF. The CDR3 coding sequence is TGCGCCAGCAGCTTTAGCGGCAGTTCGTACATTCAGTACTTC.

V usage is TRBV5-1 and J usage is TRBJ2-7; D is perhaps TRBD2 (6 bases). Trimming pared 0 bases from V and 0 bases from J, leaving 7 bases between. The CDR3 spans 14 residues. Germline CDR1 SGHRS, CDR2 YFSETQ. The CDR3 DNA sequence: TGCGCCAGCAGCTTGGTGGGGGGCTCCTACGAGCAGTACTTC. Amino acids: CASSLVGGSYEQYF.

This chain uses TRBV25-1 with TRBJ1-2; a weak D match, TRBD1 (6 bases). The germline V and J ends were trimmed by 1 base and 7 bases, with 19 bases remaining between them. Germline assignment: CDR1 MGHDK and CDR2 SYGVNS. This CDR3 is built from 16 residues. This chain's CDR3 is CASSELSSGGPSGYTF. CDR3 nucleotide sequence: TGTGCCAGCAGTGAATTAAGTTCGGGGGGGCCAAGTGGCTACACCTTC.

The CDR3 here is CASSSRGVNEQFF. CDR3 coding DNA: TGTGCCAGCTCCTCCCGGGGGGTCAATGAGCAGTTCTTC. The J gene is TRBJ2-1, the V gene TRBV27, with 7 bases aligning to TRBD2. V was clipped by 8 bases and J by 6 bases; unmatched bases: 7. Per the germline V gene, CDR1 is MNHEY and CDR2 is SMNVEV (reference sequence). This CDR3 is built from 13 residues.